This TCR beta chain was sequenced during a study of T cells in Graves' hyperthyroidism and ophthalmopathy. Study details: At initial diagnosis, before any treatment had begun, peripheral blood was obtained.

There were TCR beta CDR3 regions amplified from RNA transcripts. In the first-round RT-PCR of the TCR CDR3, the HTBI primer set was used. TCRdb re-derived calls from the multiplex PCR reads in MiXCR, one entry per CDR3 protein. The sample carries approximately 400,000 distinct CDR3 sequences, roughly 14% recorded once. Exclusions: uncontrolled infection, other autoimmune disease, pregnancy, lactation. A roughly 9.1 ml volume of fresh peripheral blood provided the PBMCs. This clonotype appeared many times. The CDR3 has 16 amino acids. Trimming took 0 bases from V and 7 from J; bases not matched to a gene: 9. Per germline, CDR1 SGHRS and CDR2 YFSETQ.

The sequence was obtained from a woman under 30 with Graves' hyperthyroidism that later progressed to Graves' ophthalmopathy. Specimen: blood. The V call is TRBV5-1, the J call TRBJ1-4; TRBD1 matches at 7 bases. The CDR3 nucleotides read TGCGCCAGCAGCTTGGAAGGGACAGCCGTCGGTGAAAAACTGTTTTTT. Protein sequence: CASSLEGTAVGEKLFF.